The rows below give T cell receptor beta chains drawn from one sample of a study of blood T cells in healthy people across ages. In TCRdb, the 5' RACE reads were re-called with MiXCR into one record per CDR3 protein. The sample includes roughly 500,000 distinct CDR3 sequences, about 26% of them seen just once. Material: blood. The source of these receptors is a woman in her sixties or seventies in good health. Both conserved end residues are part of each CDR3. A D gene is named only where the DNA matches it firmly. The size of a clone is reported for some rows only, either as once, few or many, or as a class for expanded clones.

V	D	J	size	CDR3	DNA
TRBV4-3	.	TRBJ2-6	few	CASSQAPADSGANVLTF	TGCGCCAGCAGCCAAGCTCCCGCCGACTCTGGGGCCAACGTCCTGACTTTC
TRBV7-2	.	TRBJ2-5	.	CASSLVGGGKGQETQYF	TGTGCCAGCAGCTTAGTAGGAGGGGGGAAGGGACAAGAGACCCAGTACTTC
TRBV4-1	.	TRBJ1-3	.	CARSQDPGTGRNTIYF	TGCGCCCGCAGCCAAGATCCGGGAACAGGGCGAAACACCATATATTTT
TRBV2	.	TRBJ1-1	.	CASSEAAGRNTEAFF	TGTGCCAGCAGTGAAGCCGCAGGGCGGAACACTGAAGCTTTCTTT
TRBV10-3	TRBD1	TRBJ2-7	.	CAISAVDRGGEQYF	TGTGCCATCAGTGCGGTGGACAGGGGAGGCGAGCAGTACTTC
TRBV4-3	.	TRBJ1-1	.	CASSRGMVWGDGAFF	TGCGCCAGCAGCCGCGGAATGGTATGGGGCGATGGAGCTTTCTTT
TRBV29-1	.	TRBJ2-1	.	CSVGGRGSYNEQFF	TGCAGCGTCGGGGGACGTGGGTCCTACAATGAGCAGTTCTTC
TRBV7-2	.	TRBJ1-5	few	CASRLGGQPQHF	TGTGCCAGCCGCTTGGGTGGTCAGCCCCAGCATTTT
TRBV25-1	.	TRBJ2-2	few	CASSESRRRTGELFF	TGTGCCAGCAGTGAATCCCGACGGCGCACCGGGGAGCTGTTTTTT
TRBV5-6	.	TRBJ1-1	.	CASSLLTGVETEAFF	TGTGCCAGCAGCTTGTTGACGGGAGTAGAAACTGAAGCTTTCTTT
TRBV4-3	.	TRBJ2-1	few	CASSQVRGQRVYSEQFF	TGCGCCAGCAGCCAAGTTAGGGGACAGCGGGTCTACAGTGAGCAGTTCTTC
TRBV2	TRBD1	TRBJ2-2	few	CASSEDRGNTGELFF	TGTGCCAGCAGTGAGGACAGGGGAAACACCGGGGAGCTGTTTTTT
TRBV7-3	.	TRBJ2-5	.	CASSSLGTEETQYF	TGTGCCAGCAGCTCACTAGGGACTGAAGAGACCCAGTACTTC
TRBV5-1	.	TRBJ1-1	few	CASRRGGGRNTEAFF	TGCGCCAGCCGCCGGGGCGGAGGGCGGAACACTGAAGCTTTCTTT
TRBV5-4	.	TRBJ2-7	.	CASSLNSEEQYF	TGTGCCAGCAGCTTGAATAGTGAGGAGCAGTACTTC
TRBV12-3/TRBV12-4	TRBD2	TRBJ2-7	.	CASSPGTGGIYEQYF	TGTGCCAGCAGCCCTGGAACGGGGGGAATCTACGAGCAGTACTTC
TRBV12-3/TRBV12-4	TRBD2	TRBJ2-3	.	CASSYSGGDTDTQYF	TGTGCCAGCAGTTATTCGGGAGGGGACACAGATACGCAGTATTTT